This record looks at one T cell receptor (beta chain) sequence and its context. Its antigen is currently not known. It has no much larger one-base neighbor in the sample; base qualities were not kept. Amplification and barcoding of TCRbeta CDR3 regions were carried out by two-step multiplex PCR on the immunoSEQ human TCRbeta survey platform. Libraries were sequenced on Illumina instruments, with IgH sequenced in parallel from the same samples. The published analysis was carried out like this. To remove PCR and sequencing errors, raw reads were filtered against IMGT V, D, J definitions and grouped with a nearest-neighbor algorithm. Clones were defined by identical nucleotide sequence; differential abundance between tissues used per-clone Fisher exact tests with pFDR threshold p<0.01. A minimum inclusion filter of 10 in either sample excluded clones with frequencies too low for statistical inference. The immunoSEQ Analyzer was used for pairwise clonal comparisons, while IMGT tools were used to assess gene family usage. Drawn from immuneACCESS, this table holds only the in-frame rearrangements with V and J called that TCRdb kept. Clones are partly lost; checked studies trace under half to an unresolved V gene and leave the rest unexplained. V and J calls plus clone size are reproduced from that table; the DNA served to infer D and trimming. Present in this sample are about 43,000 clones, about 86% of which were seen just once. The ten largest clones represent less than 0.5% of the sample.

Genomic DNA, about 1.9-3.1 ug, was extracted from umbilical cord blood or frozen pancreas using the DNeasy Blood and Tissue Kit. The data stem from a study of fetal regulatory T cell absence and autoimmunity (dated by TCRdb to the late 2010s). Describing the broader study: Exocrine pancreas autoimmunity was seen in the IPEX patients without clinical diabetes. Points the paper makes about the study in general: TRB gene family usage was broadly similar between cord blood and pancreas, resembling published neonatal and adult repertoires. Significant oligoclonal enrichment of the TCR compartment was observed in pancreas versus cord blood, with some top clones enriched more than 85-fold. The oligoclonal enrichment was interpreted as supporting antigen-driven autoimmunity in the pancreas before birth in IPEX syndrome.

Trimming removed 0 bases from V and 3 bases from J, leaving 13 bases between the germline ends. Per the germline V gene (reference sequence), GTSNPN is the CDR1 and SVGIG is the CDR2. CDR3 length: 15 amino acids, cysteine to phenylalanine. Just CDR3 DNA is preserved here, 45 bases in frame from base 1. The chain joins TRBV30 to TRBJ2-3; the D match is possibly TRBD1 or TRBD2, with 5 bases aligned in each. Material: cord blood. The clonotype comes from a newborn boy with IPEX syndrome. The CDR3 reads CAWSVGSGGTDTQYF. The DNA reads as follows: TGTGCCTGGAGTGTAGGGTCTGGGGGAACAGATACGCAGTATTTT.